This TCR beta chain was retrieved from a study of regulatory T cells in long-lasting Graves disease. Assembly of TCR beta libraries relied on iRepertoire HTBI primers together with Arm-PCR of CDR3 regions. TCRdb re-derived calls from the multiplex PCR reads in MiXCR, one entry per CDR3 protein. The profile covers over 500,000 distinct CDR3 sequences, with roughly 15% appearing a single time and 18% taken by the ten largest. This clonotype was picked up a small number of times. Time point described: newly diagnosed GD, antithyroid drugs for less than 3 months. Preparation of the TCR library used RNA extracted from PBMCs. The V and J ends lost 1 base and 6 bases respectively, with 14 bases between them. This CDR3 comprises 14 residues. Germline assignment: CDR1 SGHNT and CDR2 YYREEE (reference sequence). This same sample was also taken into another study, of T cells in Graves' hyperthyroidism and ophthalmopathy.

Sequencing was performed on peripheral blood mononuclear cells (PBMCs), taken at new diagnosis, from a patient treated with antithyroid drugs. This rearrangement joins TRBV5-4 to TRBJ2-7, with D possibly TRBD2 on 6 matching bases. The sequence was obtained from a woman aged 25 to 39 with Graves disease. CDR3 amino acids: CASSLWTNPGEQYF. CDR3 nucleotide sequence: TGTGCCAGCAGCTTGTGGACTAACCCGGGCGAGCAGTACTTC. Filled out from reference TRBV5-4 and TRBJ2-7, the complete variable domain reads ETGVTQSPTHLIKTRGQQVTLRCSSQSGHNTVSWYQQALGQGPQFIFQYYREEENGRGNFPPRFSGLQFPNYSSELNVNALELDDSALYLCASSLWTNPGEQYFGPGTRLTVT.